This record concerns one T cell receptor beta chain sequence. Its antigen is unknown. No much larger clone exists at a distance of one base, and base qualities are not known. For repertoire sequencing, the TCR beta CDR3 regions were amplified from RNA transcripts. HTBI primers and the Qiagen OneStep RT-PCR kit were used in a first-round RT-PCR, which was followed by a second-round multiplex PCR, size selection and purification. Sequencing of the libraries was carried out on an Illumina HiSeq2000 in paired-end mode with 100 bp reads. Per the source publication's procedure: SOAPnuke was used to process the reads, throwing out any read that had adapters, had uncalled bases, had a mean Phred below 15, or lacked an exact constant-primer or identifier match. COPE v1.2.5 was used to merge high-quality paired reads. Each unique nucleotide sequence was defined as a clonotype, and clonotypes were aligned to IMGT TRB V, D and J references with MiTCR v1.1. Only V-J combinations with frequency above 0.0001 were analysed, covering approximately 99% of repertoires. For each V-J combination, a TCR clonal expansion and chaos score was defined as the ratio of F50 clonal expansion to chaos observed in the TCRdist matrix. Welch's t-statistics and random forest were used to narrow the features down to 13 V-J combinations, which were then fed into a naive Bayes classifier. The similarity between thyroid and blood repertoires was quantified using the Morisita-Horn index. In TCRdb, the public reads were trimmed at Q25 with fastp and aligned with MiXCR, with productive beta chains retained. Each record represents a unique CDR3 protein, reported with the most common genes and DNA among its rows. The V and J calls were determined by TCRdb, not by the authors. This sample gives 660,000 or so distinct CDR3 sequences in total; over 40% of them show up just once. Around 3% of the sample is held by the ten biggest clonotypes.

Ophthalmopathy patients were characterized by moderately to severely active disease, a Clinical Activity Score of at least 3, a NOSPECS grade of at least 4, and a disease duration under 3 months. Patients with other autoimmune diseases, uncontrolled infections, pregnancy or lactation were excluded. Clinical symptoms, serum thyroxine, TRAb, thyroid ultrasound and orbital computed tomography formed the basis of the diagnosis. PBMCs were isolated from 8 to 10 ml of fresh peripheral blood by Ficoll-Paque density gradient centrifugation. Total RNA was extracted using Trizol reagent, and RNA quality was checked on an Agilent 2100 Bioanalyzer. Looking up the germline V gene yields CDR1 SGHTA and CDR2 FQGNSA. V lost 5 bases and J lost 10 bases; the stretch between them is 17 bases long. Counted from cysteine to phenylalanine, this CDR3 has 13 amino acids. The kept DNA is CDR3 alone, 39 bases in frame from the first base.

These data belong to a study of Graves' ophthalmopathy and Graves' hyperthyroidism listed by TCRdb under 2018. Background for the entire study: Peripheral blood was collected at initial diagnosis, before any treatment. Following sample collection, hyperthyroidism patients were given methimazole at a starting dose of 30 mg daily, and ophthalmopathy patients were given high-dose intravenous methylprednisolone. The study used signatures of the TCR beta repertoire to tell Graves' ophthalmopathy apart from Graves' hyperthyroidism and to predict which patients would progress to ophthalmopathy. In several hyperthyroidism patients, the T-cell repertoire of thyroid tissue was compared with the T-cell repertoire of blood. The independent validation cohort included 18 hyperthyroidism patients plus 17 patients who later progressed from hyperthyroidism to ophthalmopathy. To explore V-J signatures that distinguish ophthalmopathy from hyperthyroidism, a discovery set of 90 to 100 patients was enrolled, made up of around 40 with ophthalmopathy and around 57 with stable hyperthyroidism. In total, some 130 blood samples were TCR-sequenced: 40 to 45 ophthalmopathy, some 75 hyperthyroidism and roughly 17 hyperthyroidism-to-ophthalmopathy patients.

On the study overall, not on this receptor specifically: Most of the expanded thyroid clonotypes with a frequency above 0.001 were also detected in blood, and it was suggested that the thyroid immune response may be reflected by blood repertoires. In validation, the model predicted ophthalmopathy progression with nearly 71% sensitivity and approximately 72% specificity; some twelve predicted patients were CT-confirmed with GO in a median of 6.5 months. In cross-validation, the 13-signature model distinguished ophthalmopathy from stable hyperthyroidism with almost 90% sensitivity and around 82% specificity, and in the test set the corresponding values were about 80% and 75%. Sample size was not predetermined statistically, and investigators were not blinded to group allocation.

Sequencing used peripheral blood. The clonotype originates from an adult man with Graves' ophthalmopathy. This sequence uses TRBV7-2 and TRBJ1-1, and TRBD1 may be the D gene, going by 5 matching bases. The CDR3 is CASSPSKGILAFF. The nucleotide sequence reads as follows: TGTGCCAGCAGCCCCTCGAAGGGGATCTTAGCTTTCTTT. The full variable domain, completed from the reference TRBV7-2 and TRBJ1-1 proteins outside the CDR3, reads GAGVSQSPSNKVTEKGKDVELRCDPISGHTALYWYRQSLGQGLEFLIYFQGNSAPDKSGLPSDRFSAERTGGSVSTLTIQRTQQEDSAVYLCASSPSKGILAFFGQGTRLTVV.